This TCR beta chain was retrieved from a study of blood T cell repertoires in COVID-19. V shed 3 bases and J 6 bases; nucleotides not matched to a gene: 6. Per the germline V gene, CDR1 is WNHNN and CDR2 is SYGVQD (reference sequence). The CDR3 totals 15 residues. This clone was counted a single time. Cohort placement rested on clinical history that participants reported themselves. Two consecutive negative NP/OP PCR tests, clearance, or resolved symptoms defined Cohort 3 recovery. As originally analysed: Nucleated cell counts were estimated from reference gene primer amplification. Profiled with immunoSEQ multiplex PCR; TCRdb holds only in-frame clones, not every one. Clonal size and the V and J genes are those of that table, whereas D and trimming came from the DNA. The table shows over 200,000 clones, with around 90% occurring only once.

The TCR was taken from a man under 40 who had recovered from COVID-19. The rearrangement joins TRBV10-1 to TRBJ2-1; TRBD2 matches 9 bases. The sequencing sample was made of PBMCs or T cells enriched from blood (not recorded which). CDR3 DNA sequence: TGCGCCAGCAGTGAACGCGGGGGGGCTTTCAATGAGCAGTTCTTC. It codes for CASSERGGAFNEQFF.